This T cell receptor (beta chain) was identified during a study of blood T cell repertoires in COVID-19. Study summary: COVID-19 samples collected from the United States, Italy and Spain covered acute and convalescent phases. PBMCs, B-cell-depleted T cells, or T cells provided the cDNA or gDNA that made up the material.

V trimming: 3 bases; J trimming: 10 bases; junction bases outside the gene matches: 6. Germline V lookup: CDR1 SEHNR, CDR2 FQNEAQ (reference sequence). There are 13 residues in the CDR3. How the authors handled the data: Nucleated cell number was recorded as an estimate derived from reference gene primer amplification. The assay was immunoSEQ multiplex PCR, and TCRdb's table has in-frame clones only and misses some. That table furnishes V, J and clone size, whereas the DNA furnished D and trimming. This sample yields 65,000 to 85,000 clones, of which 65% to 85% are seen a single time; roughly 5% belongs to the top ten.

Material: peripheral blood. This TCR was sampled from a man aged 50 to 59 with active COVID-19. The chain links TRBV7-9 to TRBJ1-2, with 9 bases matching TRBD1. The DNA for the CDR3 is TGTGCCAGCAGCTTTTTGACAGGGGGAGACTACACCTTC. Protein: CASSFLTGGDYTF.